This T cell receptor beta chain comes out of a study of control samples from healthy donors and cancer patients. TCRdb's copy holds only in-frame clones and misses some; the assay was immunoSEQ multiplex PCR. The sample shows about 140,000 clones, approximately 90% of them seen only once. The CDR3 covers 19 residues. This clonotype was obtained from a woman in her thirties in good health. This chain uses TRBV21-1 with TRBJ2-1; the DNA was not used to check the table's D call, TRBD2. TRBV21-1 is listed as a pseudogene. The sequencing input was blood. CDR3 nucleotide sequence: TGTGCCAGCAGCAAACACCGGGACCTTCGCGGGAGGGCCATGGATGAGCAGTTCTTC. It translates to CASSKHRDLRGRAMDEQFF.